Listed below are T cell receptor beta chains from one sample, sequenced in a study of cytomegalovirus exposure and HLA in healthy donors. Only in-frame clones appear in the TCRdb table, and some are missing; sequencing was by immunoSEQ multiplex PCR. Of roughly 99,000 clones listed, roughly 70% were seen once; the top ten hold 14%. Specimen: PBMCs. The source is a woman in her thirties or forties in good health and CMV-seropositive. Both conserved end residues are part of each CDR3. The D gene is left open where the match is weak. For some rows the clone size is stated as once, few or many, or as a class when expanded; others skip it.

abundance: -
v_gene: TRBV10-3
d_gene: -
j_gene: TRBJ1-1
CDR3aa: CAANPGSASTEAFF
CDR3nt: TGTGCCGCCAACCCGGGTAGCGCGAGCACTGAAGCTTTCTTT

abundance: -
v_gene: TRBV29-1
d_gene: -
j_gene: TRBJ2-1
CDR3aa: CSVVGRILSDEQFF
CDR3nt: TGCAGCGTTGTCGGCAGGATTCTCTCGGATGAGCAGTTCTTC

abundance: -
v_gene: TRBV5-1
d_gene: -
j_gene: TRBJ2-5
CDR3aa: CASSTGVRETQYF
CDR3nt: TGCGCCAGCTCGACGGGGGTAAGAGAGACCCAGTACTTC

abundance: -
v_gene: TRBV19
d_gene: TRBD1
j_gene: TRBJ1-6
CDR3aa: CASRHRDRGPGSPLHF
CDR3nt: TGTGCCAGCCGACACCGGGACAGGGGCCCAGGGTCACCCCTCCACTTT

abundance: few
v_gene: TRBV5-6
d_gene: -
j_gene: TRBJ2-7
CDR3aa: CASSLEGPLPYEQYF
CDR3nt: TGTGCCAGCAGCTTGGAGGGGCCCCTGCCCTACGAGCAGTACTTC

abundance: few
v_gene: TRBV28
d_gene: TRBD1
j_gene: TRBJ2-7
CDR3aa: CASSPMTGNSYEQYF
CDR3nt: TGTGCCAGCAGTCCGATGACAGGGAATAGCTACGAGCAGTACTTC

abundance: -
v_gene: TRBV5-1
d_gene: TRBD1
j_gene: TRBJ2-2
CDR3aa: CASSLPGQSNTGELFF
CDR3nt: TGCGCCAGCAGCTTACCGGGACAGTCGAACACCGGGGAGCTGTTTTTT

abundance: -
v_gene: TRBV6-6
d_gene: TRBD2
j_gene: TRBJ2-7
CDR3aa: CASSWGLAEGRGF
CDR3nt: TGTGCCAGCAGTTGGGGACTAGCGGAGGGGAGGGGCTTC

abundance: -
v_gene: TRBV4-1
d_gene: TRBD2
j_gene: TRBJ2-5
CDR3aa: CASSPTRGGAWETQYF
CDR3nt: TGCGCCAGCAGCCCCACCCGGGGGGGGGCCTGGGAGACCCAGTACTTC

abundance: few
v_gene: TRBV29-1
d_gene: -
j_gene: TRBJ1-5
CDR3aa: CSVRQDLDQPQHF
CDR3nt: TGCAGCGTCCGACAGGATTTGGATCAGCCCCAGCATTTT

abundance: -
v_gene: TRBV5-6
d_gene: -
j_gene: TRBJ1-2
CDR3aa: CASSYGRGGNGYTF
CDR3nt: TGTGCCAGCAGTTATGGACGTGGGGGGAATGGCTACACCTTC

abundance: -
v_gene: TRBV4-1
d_gene: TRBD2
j_gene: TRBJ2-5
CDR3aa: CASSRGLAGGLETQYF
CDR3nt: TGCGCCAGCAGCCGGGGACTAGCGGGGGGGCTTGAGACCCAGTACTTC

abundance: few
v_gene: TRBV5-4
d_gene: -
j_gene: TRBJ2-3
CDR3aa: CASSFPSEDTQYF
CDR3nt: TGTGCCAGCAGCTTTCCTAGCGAAGATACGCAGTATTTT

abundance: few
v_gene: TRBV19
d_gene: TRBD2
j_gene: TRBJ2-5
CDR3aa: CASSMRLAGSLGETQYF
CDR3nt: TGTGCCAGTAGTATGCGGTTAGCGGGGTCCCTGGGAGAGACCCAGTACTTC

abundance: -
v_gene: TRBV5-4
d_gene: -
j_gene: TRBJ1-2
CDR3aa: CASSKRLDYGYTF
CDR3nt: TGTGCCAGCAGCAAGAGACTGGACTATGGCTACACCTTC

abundance: -
v_gene: TRBV4-1
d_gene: TRBD2
j_gene: TRBJ2-7
CDR3aa: CASSQEGGGSSYEQYF
CDR3nt: TGCGCCAGCAGCCAAGAAGGCGGGGGAAGCTCCTACGAGCAGTACTTC

abundance: few
v_gene: TRBV7-2
d_gene: -
j_gene: TRBJ1-5
CDR3aa: CASSYKGQSTANQPQHF
CDR3nt: TGTGCCAGCAGCTATAAAGGACAGAGCACTGCCAATCAGCCCCAGCATTTT

abundance: once
v_gene: TRBV5-1
d_gene: TRBD1
j_gene: TRBJ2-7
CDR3aa: CASSENTGAEQYF
CDR3nt: TGCGCCAGCAGCGAAAATACAGGGGCCGAGCAGTACTTC

abundance: -
v_gene: TRBV29-1
d_gene: -
j_gene: TRBJ2-6
CDR3aa: CSVTSGAGANVLTF
CDR3nt: TGCAGCGTTACTTCAGGGGCTGGGGCCAACGTCCTGACTTTC

abundance: -
v_gene: TRBV29-1
d_gene: TRBD1
j_gene: TRBJ1-2
CDR3aa: CSVDRDRDNNYGYTF
CDR3nt: TGCAGCGTTGACAGGGACAGGGATAATAACTATGGCTACACCTTC

abundance: -
v_gene: TRBV6-6
d_gene: -
j_gene: TRBJ1-1
CDR3aa: CASRSPDRIGTEAFF
CDR3nt: TGTGCCAGCAGATCCCCCGACAGGATAGGCACTGAAGCTTTCTTT

abundance: -
v_gene: TRBV19
d_gene: TRBD1
j_gene: TRBJ2-7
CDR3aa: CASSPDRGSNEQYF
CDR3nt: TGTGCCAGTAGTCCGGACAGGGGGAGTAACGAGCAGTACTTC

abundance: -
v_gene: TRBV5-6
d_gene: -
j_gene: TRBJ2-7
CDR3aa: CASSLLSVFFYEQYF
CDR3nt: TGTGCCAGCAGCTTGTTGTCAGTCTTTTTCTACGAGCAGTACTTC

abundance: once
v_gene: TRBV6-5
d_gene: TRBD2
j_gene: TRBJ2-7
CDR3aa: CASSYSASGPSYEQYF
CDR3nt: TGTGCCAGCAGTTACTCCGCTAGCGGTCCCTCCTACGAGCAGTACTTC

abundance: -
v_gene: TRBV4-1
d_gene: TRBD1
j_gene: TRBJ1-3
CDR3aa: CASSQGTGPLGTIYF
CDR3nt: TGCGCCAGCAGCCAAGGGACAGGGCCTCTCGGCACCATATATTTT

abundance: -
v_gene: TRBV6-5
d_gene: TRBD2
j_gene: TRBJ2-7
CDR3aa: CASGTSESYEQYF
CDR3nt: TGTGCCAGCGGGACTAGCGAGTCCTACGAGCAGTACTTC

abundance: -
v_gene: TRBV30
d_gene: -
j_gene: TRBJ1-1
CDR3aa: CAWSVQGNTEAFF
CDR3nt: TGTGCCTGGAGTGTACAGGGGAACACTGAAGCTTTCTTT

abundance: -
v_gene: TRBV7-2
d_gene: TRBD1
j_gene: TRBJ2-7
CDR3aa: CASSPNSGTGSYEQYF
CDR3nt: TGTGCCAGCAGCCCGAATTCCGGGACAGGGTCCTACGAGCAGTACTTC

abundance: -
v_gene: TRBV4-3
d_gene: -
j_gene: TRBJ2-5
CDR3aa: CASSRAVGGETQYF
CDR3nt: TGCGCCAGCAGTCGTGCCGTGGGCGGGGAGACCCAGTACTTC

abundance: -
v_gene: TRBV5-1
d_gene: -
j_gene: TRBJ1-3
CDR3aa: CASSLGNTGSSGNTIYF
CDR3nt: TGCGCCAGCAGCTTGGGCAACACAGGGTCGTCTGGAAACACCATATATTTT

abundance: -
v_gene: TRBV11-2
d_gene: -
j_gene: TRBJ1-4
CDR3aa: CASSLGWERTAEKLFF
CDR3nt: TGTGCCAGCAGCTTAGGATGGGAGAGAACTGCTGAAAAACTGTTTTTT

abundance: -
v_gene: TRBV7-7
d_gene: -
j_gene: TRBJ2-7
CDR3aa: CASSQAGDYEQYF
CDR3nt: TGTGCTAGCAGCCAGGCAGGGGATTACGAGCAGTACTTC

abundance: few
v_gene: TRBV19
d_gene: TRBD1
j_gene: TRBJ1-4
CDR3aa: CASSTGQNSNEKLFF
CDR3nt: TGTGCCAGTAGTACGGGACAGAACTCTAATGAAAAACTGTTTTTT

abundance: -
v_gene: TRBV5-4
d_gene: TRBD2
j_gene: TRBJ2-3
CDR3aa: CASSVSGGRTDTQYF
CDR3nt: TGTGCCAGCAGCGTAAGCGGGGGCCGCACAGATACGCAGTATTTT

abundance: -
v_gene: TRBV6-1
d_gene: -
j_gene: TRBJ2-3
CDR3aa: CASSEAPPSTDTQYF
CDR3nt: TGTGCCAGCAGTGAAGCTCCCCCTAGCACAGATACGCAGTATTTT

abundance: -
v_gene: TRBV25-1
d_gene: TRBD2
j_gene: TRBJ2-7
CDR3aa: CASSESGTSHEQYF
CDR3nt: TGTGCCAGCAGTGAATCGGGGACTAGTCACGAGCAGTACTTC

abundance: -
v_gene: TRBV27
d_gene: TRBD1
j_gene: TRBJ1-4
CDR3aa: CASSFGTGNEKLFF
CDR3nt: TGTGCCAGCAGTTTTGGGACAGGGAACGAAAAACTGTTTTTT

abundance: -
v_gene: TRBV7-2
d_gene: -
j_gene: TRBJ1-2
CDR3aa: CASSSRGRNGYTF
CDR3nt: TGTGCCAGCAGCTCACGGGGAAGGAATGGCTACACCTTC

abundance: -
v_gene: TRBV6-1
d_gene: TRBD1
j_gene: TRBJ1-1
CDR3aa: CASSVRQGDTEAFF
CDR3nt: TGTGCCAGCAGTGTCCGACAGGGGGACACTGAAGCTTTCTTT

abundance: few
v_gene: TRBV7-9
d_gene: TRBD2
j_gene: TRBJ2-3
CDR3aa: CASSLATSGDSTDTQYF
CDR3nt: TGTGCCAGCAGCTTAGCGACTAGCGGGGATTCCACAGATACGCAGTATTTT

abundance: -
v_gene: TRBV18
d_gene: TRBD2
j_gene: TRBJ2-3
CDR3aa: CASSPGAGDTQYF
CDR3nt: TGTGCCAGCTCACCTGGGGCGGGAGACACGCAGTATTTT

abundance: -
v_gene: TRBV2
d_gene: -
j_gene: TRBJ2-1
CDR3aa: CASRDSSSYNEQFF
CDR3nt: TGTGCCAGCAGGGACTCCAGCTCCTACAATGAGCAGTTCTTC

abundance: -
v_gene: TRBV7-8
d_gene: -
j_gene: TRBJ1-2
CDR3aa: CASSLDRANYGYTF
CDR3nt: TGTGCCAGCAGCTTAGACCGAGCTAACTATGGCTACACCTTC

abundance: -
v_gene: TRBV5-1
d_gene: -
j_gene: TRBJ1-3
CDR3aa: CASSLALAGGRNTIYF
CDR3nt: TGCGCCAGCAGCTTGGCCTTAGCAGGAGGAAGGAACACCATATATTTT

abundance: -
v_gene: TRBV7-3
d_gene: -
j_gene: TRBJ2-1
CDR3aa: CASSPQGANEQFF
CDR3nt: TGTGCCAGCAGCCCCCAGGGTGCCAATGAGCAGTTCTTC

abundance: -
v_gene: TRBV5-1
d_gene: -
j_gene: TRBJ1-2
CDR3aa: CASSFEGSGGYTF
CDR3nt: TGCGCCAGCAGCTTTGAAGGAAGCGGTGGCTACACCTTC

abundance: -
v_gene: TRBV7-9
d_gene: -
j_gene: TRBJ1-1
CDR3aa: CASSLLTGEKTEAFF
CDR3nt: TGTGCCAGCAGCTTACTGACAGGCGAAAAGACTGAAGCTTTCTTT

abundance: -
v_gene: TRBV5-1
d_gene: -
j_gene: TRBJ2-7
CDR3aa: CASSFGGSSYEQYF
CDR3nt: TGCGCCAGCAGCTTCGGGGGTAGCTCCTACGAGCAGTACTTC

abundance: -
v_gene: TRBV19
d_gene: TRBD1
j_gene: TRBJ1-1
CDR3aa: CASTTQGTAMNTEAFF
CDR3nt: TGTGCCAGTACTACACAAGGGACAGCCATGAACACTGAAGCTTTCTTT

abundance: -
v_gene: TRBV27
d_gene: TRBD1
j_gene: TRBJ1-1
CDR3aa: CASSHDRANTEAFF
CDR3nt: TGTGCCAGCAGTCACGACAGGGCCAACACTGAAGCTTTCTTT

abundance: -
v_gene: TRBV7-9
d_gene: TRBD1
j_gene: TRBJ1-2
CDR3aa: CASRGSGGNYGYTF
CDR3nt: TGTGCCAGCAGGGGTTCAGGGGGAAACTATGGCTACACCTTC